This TCR beta chain was sequenced for a study of beta chain features in type 1 diabetes. Whole-study context: Healthy donors and patients had similar age, gender and cell yields.

Each donor gave one heparinised blood draw averaging around 120 mL. Whole-study findings and limits: Researchers reported that naive, central memory and Treg TCRB repertoires appeared more similar in patients than in healthy donors. Type 1 diabetes patients showed a moderate but significant shortening of TCRB CDR3s in all four CD4+ subsets. Among type 1 diabetes patients, VDJ junctions had fewer insertions and more deletions.

The authors reverse transcribed all of the isolated RNA, so sequencing captured expressed TCRB transcripts. TCRdb keeps only in-frame clones here, not all; method: immunoSEQ multiplex PCR. The table records a few hundred thousand clones, about 13% of them present only once. This clone was seen a handful of times. Its antigen is undetermined. The CDR3 contains 17 residues. The chain links TRBV21-1 to TRBJ2-3; the DNA was not used to check the table's D call, TRBD2. TRBV21-1 is labeled a pseudogene. The sequence was collected from a woman aged 18-30 years with type 1 diabetes. The sequenced sample was naive CD4+ T cells from blood. The CDR3 sequence is CASSKGDLAGSTDTQYF. The DNA for the CDR3 is TGTGCCAGCAGCAAAGGTGATCTAGCGGGGAGCACAGATACGCAGTATTTT.